The 11 T cell receptor beta chains presented below share a single source sample, sequenced in a study of T cells in Graves' hyperthyroidism and ophthalmopathy. It was RNA transcripts that yielded the amplified TCR beta CDR3 regions. Using the HTBI primer set, a first-round RT-PCR was run on the TCR CDR3. Using its own MiXCR run on the multiplex PCR reads, TCRdb lists one record per CDR3 protein. The table records fewer than 650,000 distinct CDR3 sequences, 14% of them present only once. The specimen sequenced was blood. Source of these receptors: a woman aged 18-29 years with Graves' ophthalmopathy.

The chain has TRBV19 and TRBJ2-3; 12 bases fit TRBD2. The trim removed 8 bases at V and 1 base at J, leaving 7 bases unmatched. Germline CDR1 and CDR2: LNHDA and SQIVND (reference sequence). The CDR3 is 16 residues long. CDR3 loop: CASRRLAGEGTDTQYF. The DNA for the CDR3 is TGTGCCAGTCGGCGACTAGCGGGAGAGGGCACAGATACGCAGTATTTT.

This clonotype was seen ten or more times. The chain couples TRBV28 to TRBJ2-5; 9 nucleotides align to TRBD1. The CDR3 spans 16 residues. V trimming: 9 bases; J trimming: 3 bases; junction bases outside the gene matches: 14. Germline values: CDR1 MDHEN, CDR2 SYDVKM. The CDR3 region is CASDSLGDRAKETQYF. CDR3 in DNA: TGTGCCAGTGACTCTTTAGGGGACAGGGCAAAAGAGACCCAGTACTTC.

Regarding this clonotype: A much larger clone sits a single nucleotide away, making a read error possible. The CDR3 does not close with the conserved phenylalanine or tryptophan, likely indicating a read error. The chain links TRBV12-3 or TRBV12-4 to TRBJ2-2; no firm D call. The CDR3 extends over 12 amino acids. The V gene lost 6 bases and the J gene lost 3 bases, with 5 bases spanning the gap. This CDR3 is CASRPYTGELFS. For the CDR3, the DNA is TGTGCCAGCAGGCCGTACACCGGGGAGCTGTTTTCT.

This clonotype was observed at least ten times. The chain couples TRBV5-1 to TRBJ2-7, with a weak D call TRBD2 (5 bases). In germline, CDR1 is SGHRS, CDR2 YFSETQ. The V end was cut by 0 bases, the J end by 2 bases, with 15 bases between. This CDR3 comprises 16 residues. The DNA for the CDR3 is TGCGCCAGCAGCTTGGCTGGTGGGAGTGCCGCCTACGAGCAGTACTTC. This encodes CASSLAGGSAAYEQYF.

The chain is built from TRBV27 and TRBJ1-6; D remains unclear. This CDR3 has 13 residues. The germline V and J ends were trimmed by 1 base and 14 bases, with 12 bases remaining between them. Germline V gives CDR1 MNHEY, CDR2 SMNVEV (reference sequence). CDR3 sequence (DNA): TGTGCCAGCAGTTTATTACCGAGAGACACCCTCCACTTT. It encodes CASSLLPRDTLHF.

This clonotype was recorded a few times. The chain employs TRBV11-3 and TRBJ1-4, with 7 positions matching TRBD1. Germline CDR1 SGHNT, CDR2 YENEEA. This CDR3 has 15 amino acids. The V gene end was trimmed by 1 base and the J gene end by 4 bases; junction bases not matched to a gene: 3. This CDR3 is CASSLGDSNNEKLFF. The DNA for the CDR3 is TGTGCCAGCAGCTTAGGGGACAGCAATAATGAAAAACTGTTTTTT.

This clonotype was detected ten times or more. The V call is TRBV7-3, the J call TRBJ2-5, with D perhaps given as TRBD1 or TRBD2 (6 bases each). The V gene lost 1 base and the J gene lost 5 bases, with 20 bases spanning the gap. The germline gives CDR1 SGHTA, CDR2 FQGTGA. There are 17 residues in the CDR3. The CDR3, as DNA: TGTGCCAGCAGCTTAAACGAGGGGAGCGGAGGGGGGGAGACCCAGTACTTC. Its translation: CASSLNEGSGGGETQYF.

This clonotype was seen ten or more times. The rearrangement links TRBV7-8 to TRBJ2-3, with D tentatively TRBD1 (6 bases). Trimming shortened V by 5 bases and J by 2 bases, and 17 bases separated the two germline ends. Looked up from germline, CDR1 is SGHVS and CDR2 is FQNEAQ. The CDR3 is 16 amino acids. The CDR3 sequence: CASSPNRVSHTDTQYF. The CDR3, as DNA: TGTGCCAGCAGCCCTAACAGGGTATCCCACACAGATACGCAGTATTTT.

This clonotype was detected ten times or more. The V gene is TRBV20-1, the J gene TRBJ2-3; 13 bases fit TRBD2. Germline values: CDR1 DFQATT, CDR2 SNEGSKA (reference sequence). Losses at the gene ends were 5 bases for V and 4 bases for J; bases not matched to a gene: 9. This CDR3 comprises 16 residues. DNA for the CDR3: TGCAGTGCTCCAAGACTAGCGGGAGGATATTCAGATACGCAGTATTTT. It translates to CSAPRLAGGYSDTQYF.

This clonotype came up many times. The V gene is TRBV30, the J gene TRBJ1-2, with a tentative D call TRBD1 (6 bases). Germline V lookup: CDR1 GTSNPN, CDR2 SVGIG (reference sequence). V was trimmed by 4 bases and J by 5 bases, leaving 14 bases between them. The CDR3 extends over 13 amino acids. Written as DNA, the CDR3 is TGTGCCTGGATACGAATTGGACAGTATGGCTACACCTTC. Translation: CAWIRIGQYGYTF. Using reference TRBV30 and TRBJ1-2 for the parts outside the CDR3, the full variable domain is SQTIHQWPATLVQPVGSPLSLECTVEGTSNPNLYWYRQAAGRGLQLLFYSVGIGQISSEVPQNLSASRPQDRQFILSSKKLLLSDSGFYLCAWIRIGQYGYTFGSGTRLTVV.

This clonotype was seen at least ten times. The V call is TRBV6-1, the J call TRBJ1-2, with 9 bases lining up with TRBD1. This CDR3 comprises 15 residues. J gave up 2 bases and V 6 bases, and 7 bases lay outside the gene matches. Germline loops: CDR1 MNHNS, CDR2 SASEGT. The CDR3 coding sequence is TGTGCCAGCAGACCCGGGACAGGGCAAAACTATGGCTACACCTTC. Encoded protein: CASRPGTGQNYGYTF.